The T cell receptor (beta chain) under discussion was sequenced for a study of PD-L1 blockade in urothelial cancer. The overall study: Blood underwent analysis 3 weeks (second dose) and 6 weeks after treatment began.

TCRdb keeps only in-frame clones here, not all; method: immunoSEQ multiplex PCR. The table has approximately 47,000 clones, about four fifths seen once. The time point denotes: peripheral blood 6 weeks after treatment start. This CDR3 is built from 14 residues. V was trimmed by 0 bases and J by 2 bases, leaving 9 bases between them. CDR1 and CDR2 (germline): SGHNT, YYREEE (reference sequence). The chain has TRBV5-4 and TRBJ2-7; D possibly corresponds to TRBD1 (6 bases). This TCR derives from a man between 65 and 79 years old with urothelial cancer. The sample was PBMCs, taken around atezolizumab (anti-PD-L1) treatment. Here the CDR3 reads CASSLDRETYEQYF. Written as DNA, the CDR3 is TGTGCCAGCAGCTTGGACAGGGAGACCTACGAGCAGTACTTC.